This record covers a single TCR beta chain. Its target is not known. The data derive from a study of T cells in Graves' hyperthyroidism and ophthalmopathy. Germline V gene lookup returns CDR1 DFQATT and CDR2 SNEGSKA (reference sequence). The CDR3 is 9 amino acids. Trimming pared 6 bases from V and 8 bases from J, leaving 7 bases between. General study points: Researchers report that a 13 V-J model separated ophthalmopathy from stable hyperthyroidism. Ophthalmopathy onset followed model prediction by a median about six months.

It was RNA transcripts that yielded the amplified TCR beta CDR3 regions. Initially, a first-round RT-PCR of the TCR CDR3 employed the HTBI primer set. TCRdb redid the calling of the multiplex PCR reads with MiXCR, one entry per CDR3 protein. The data hold 37,000 or so distinct CDR3 sequences, with around 50% observed a single time. Duration under 3 months, a NOSPECS grade of at least 4, and a Clinical Activity Score of at least 3 characterized the ophthalmopathy patients. The rearrangement uses TRBV20-1 and TRBJ1-2; D is ambiguous. The TCR sequence derives from a man between 35 and 55 years old with Graves' ophthalmopathy. The sample was blood. The CDR3 reads CSASNGYTF. In nucleotides, the CDR3 is TGCAGTGCCTCTAACGGCTACACCTTC.